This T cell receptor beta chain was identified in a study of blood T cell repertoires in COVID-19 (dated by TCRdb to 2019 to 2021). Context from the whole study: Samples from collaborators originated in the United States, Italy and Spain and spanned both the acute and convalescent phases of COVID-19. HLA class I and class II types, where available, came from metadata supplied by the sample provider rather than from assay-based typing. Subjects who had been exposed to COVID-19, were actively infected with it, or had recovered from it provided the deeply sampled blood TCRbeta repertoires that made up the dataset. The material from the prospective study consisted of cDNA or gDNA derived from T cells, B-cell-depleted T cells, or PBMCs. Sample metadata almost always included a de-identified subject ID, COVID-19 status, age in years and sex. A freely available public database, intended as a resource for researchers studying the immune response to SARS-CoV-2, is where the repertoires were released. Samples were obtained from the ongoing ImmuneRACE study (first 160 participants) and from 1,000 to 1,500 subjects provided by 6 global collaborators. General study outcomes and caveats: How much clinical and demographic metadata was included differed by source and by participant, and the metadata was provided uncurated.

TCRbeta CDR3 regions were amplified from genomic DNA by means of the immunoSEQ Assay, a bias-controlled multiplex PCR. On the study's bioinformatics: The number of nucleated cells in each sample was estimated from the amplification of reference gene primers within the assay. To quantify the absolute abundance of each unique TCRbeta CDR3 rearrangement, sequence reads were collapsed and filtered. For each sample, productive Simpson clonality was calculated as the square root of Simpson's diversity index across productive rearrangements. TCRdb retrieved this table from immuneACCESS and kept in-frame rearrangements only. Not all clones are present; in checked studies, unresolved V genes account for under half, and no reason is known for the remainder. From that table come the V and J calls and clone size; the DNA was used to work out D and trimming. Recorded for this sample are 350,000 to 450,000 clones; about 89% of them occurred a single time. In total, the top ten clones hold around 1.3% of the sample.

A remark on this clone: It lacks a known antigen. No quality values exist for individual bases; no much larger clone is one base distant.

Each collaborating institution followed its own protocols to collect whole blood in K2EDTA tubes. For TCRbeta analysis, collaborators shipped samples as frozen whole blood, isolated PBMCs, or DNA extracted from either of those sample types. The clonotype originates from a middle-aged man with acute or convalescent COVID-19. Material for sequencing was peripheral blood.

The base sequence is TGTGCCACCAGAAAGCAGGGGCTAGCCAAAAACATTCAGTACTTC. It encodes CATRKQGLAKNIQYF. In this chain, TRBV7-9 is recombined with TRBJ2-4, and possibly TRBD1, on 6 matching bases. From the germline V gene (reference sequence), CDR1 is SEHNR and CDR2 is FQNEAQ. Trimming costs V 10 bases and J 0 bases, and their ends lie 16 bases apart. The CDR3 sequence holds 15 residues, the cysteine and phenylalanine included. The DNA shown is the 45-base CDR3, in frame from base 1.